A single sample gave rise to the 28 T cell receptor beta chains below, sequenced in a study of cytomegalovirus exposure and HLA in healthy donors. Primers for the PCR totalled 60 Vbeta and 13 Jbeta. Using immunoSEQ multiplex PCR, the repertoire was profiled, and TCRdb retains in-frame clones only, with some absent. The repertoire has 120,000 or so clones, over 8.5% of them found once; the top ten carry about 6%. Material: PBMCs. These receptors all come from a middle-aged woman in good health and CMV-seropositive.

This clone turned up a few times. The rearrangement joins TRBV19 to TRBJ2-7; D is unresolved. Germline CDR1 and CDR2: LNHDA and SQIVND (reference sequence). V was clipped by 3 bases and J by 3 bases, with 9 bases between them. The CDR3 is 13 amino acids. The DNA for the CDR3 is TGTGCCAGTAGTATCGGTTCAGGCTACGAGCAGTACTTC. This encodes CASSIGSGYEQYF.

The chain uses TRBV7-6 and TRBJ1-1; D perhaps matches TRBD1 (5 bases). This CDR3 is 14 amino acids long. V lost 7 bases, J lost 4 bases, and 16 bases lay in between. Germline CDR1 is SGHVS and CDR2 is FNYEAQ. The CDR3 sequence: CASTSGWGGTEAFF. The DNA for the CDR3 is TGTGCCAGCACCTCCGGGTGGGGCGGCACTGAAGCTTTCTTT.

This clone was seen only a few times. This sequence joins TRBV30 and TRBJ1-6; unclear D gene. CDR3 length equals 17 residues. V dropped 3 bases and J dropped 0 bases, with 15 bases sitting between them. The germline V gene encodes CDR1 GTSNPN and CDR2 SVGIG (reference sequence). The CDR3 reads CAWREYLRSSYNSPLHF. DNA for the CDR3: TGTGCCTGGAGGGAATACCTAAGGAGCTCCTATAATTCACCCCTCCACTTT.

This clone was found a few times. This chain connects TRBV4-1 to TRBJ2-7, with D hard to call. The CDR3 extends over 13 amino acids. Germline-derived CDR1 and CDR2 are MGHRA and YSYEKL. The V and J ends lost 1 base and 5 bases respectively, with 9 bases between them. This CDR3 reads CASSQVPPNEQYF. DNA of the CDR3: TGCGCCAGCAGCCAAGTTCCCCCCAACGAGCAGTACTTC.

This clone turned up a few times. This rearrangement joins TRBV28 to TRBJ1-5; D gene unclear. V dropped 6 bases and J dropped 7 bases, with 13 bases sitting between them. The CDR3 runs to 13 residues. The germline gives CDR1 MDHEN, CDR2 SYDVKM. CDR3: CASSLSRVQPQHF. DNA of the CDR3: TGTGCCAGCAGCCTCTCGAGGGTACAGCCCCAGCATTTT.

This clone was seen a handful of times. CDR3 residues: CASRGPQGPNIQYF. CDR3 DNA: TGTGCCAGCAGGGGTCCGCAGGGCCCGAACATTCAGTACTTC. The chain has TRBV6-1 and TRBJ2-4; possible D gene TRBD1, 5 bases. From germline, CDR1 is MNHNS and CDR2 SASEGT. V lost 6 bases, J lost 7 bases, and 16 bases lay in between. The CDR3 is 14 amino acids.

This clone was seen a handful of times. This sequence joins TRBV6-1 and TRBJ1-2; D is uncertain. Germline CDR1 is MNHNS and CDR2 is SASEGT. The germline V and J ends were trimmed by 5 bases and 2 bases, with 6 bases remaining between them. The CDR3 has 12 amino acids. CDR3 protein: CASSPRNYGYTF. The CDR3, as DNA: TGTGCCAGCAGTCCCCGGAACTATGGCTACACCTTC.

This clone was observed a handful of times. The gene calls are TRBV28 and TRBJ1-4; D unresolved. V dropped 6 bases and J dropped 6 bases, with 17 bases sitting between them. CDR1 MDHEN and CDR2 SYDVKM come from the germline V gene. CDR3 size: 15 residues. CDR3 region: CASRSRGQVDEKLFF. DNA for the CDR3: TGTGCCAGCAGGTCTCGAGGGCAGGTGGATGAAAAACTGTTTTTT.

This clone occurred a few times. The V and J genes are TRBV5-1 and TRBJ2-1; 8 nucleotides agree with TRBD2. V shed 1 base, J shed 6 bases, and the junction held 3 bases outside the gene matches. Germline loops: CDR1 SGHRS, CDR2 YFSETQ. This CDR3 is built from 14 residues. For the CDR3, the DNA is TGCGCCAGCAGCTTGACTAGCGGTAGCAATGAGCAGTTCTTC. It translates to CASSLTSGSNEQFF. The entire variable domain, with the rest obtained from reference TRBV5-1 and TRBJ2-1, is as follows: KAGVTQTPRYLIKTRGQQVTLSCSPISGHRSVSWYQQTPGQGLQFLFEYFSETQRNKGNFPGRFSGRQFSNSRSEMNVSTLELGDSALYLCASSLTSGSNEQFFGPGTRLTVL.

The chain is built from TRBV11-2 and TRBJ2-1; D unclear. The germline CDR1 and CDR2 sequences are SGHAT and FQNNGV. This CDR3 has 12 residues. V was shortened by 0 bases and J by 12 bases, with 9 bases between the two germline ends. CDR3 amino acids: CASSLDMSLQFF. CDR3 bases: TGTGCCAGCAGCTTAGATATGAGTTTGCAGTTCTTC.

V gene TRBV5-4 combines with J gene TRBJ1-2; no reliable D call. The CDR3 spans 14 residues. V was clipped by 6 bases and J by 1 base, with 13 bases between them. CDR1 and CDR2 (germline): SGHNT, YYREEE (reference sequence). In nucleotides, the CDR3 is TGTGCCAGCACCTCTCGACGGGATAACTATGGCTACACCTTC. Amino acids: CASTSRRDNYGYTF. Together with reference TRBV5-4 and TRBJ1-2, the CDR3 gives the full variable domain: ETGVTQSPTHLIKTRGQQVTLRCSSQSGHNTVSWYQQALGQGPQFIFQYYREEENGRGNFPPRFSGLQFPNYSSELNVNALELDDSALYLCASTSRRDNYGYTFGSGTRLTVV.

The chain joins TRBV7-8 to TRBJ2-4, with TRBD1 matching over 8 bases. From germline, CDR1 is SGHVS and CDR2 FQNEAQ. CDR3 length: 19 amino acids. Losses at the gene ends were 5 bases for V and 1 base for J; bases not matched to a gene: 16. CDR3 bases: TGTGCCAGCAGCCACATAGGGGGTAGACAGGGGTGGGCCAAAAACATTCAGTACTTC. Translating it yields CASSHIGGRQGWAKNIQYF.

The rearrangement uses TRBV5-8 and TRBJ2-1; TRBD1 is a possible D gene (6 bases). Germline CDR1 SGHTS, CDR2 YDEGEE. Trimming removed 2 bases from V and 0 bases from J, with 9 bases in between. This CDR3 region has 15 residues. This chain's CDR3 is CASSFRGGSYNEQFF. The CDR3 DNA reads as TGTGCCAGCAGCTTCAGGGGCGGCTCCTACAATGAGCAGTTCTTC.

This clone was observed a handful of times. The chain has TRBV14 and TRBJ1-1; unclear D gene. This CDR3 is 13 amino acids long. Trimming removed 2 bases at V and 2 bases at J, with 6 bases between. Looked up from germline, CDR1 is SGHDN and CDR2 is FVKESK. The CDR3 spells CASSQNSNTEAFF. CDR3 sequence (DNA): TGTGCCAGCAGCCAAAACAGTAACACTGAAGCTTTCTTT.

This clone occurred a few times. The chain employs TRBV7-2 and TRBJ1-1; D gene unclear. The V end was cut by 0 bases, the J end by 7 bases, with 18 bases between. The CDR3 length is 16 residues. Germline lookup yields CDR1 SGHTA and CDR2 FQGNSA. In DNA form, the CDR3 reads TGTGCCAGCAGCTTAGCGAGACCCATTGGACTGAATGAAGCTTTCTTT. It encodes CASSLARPIGLNEAFF. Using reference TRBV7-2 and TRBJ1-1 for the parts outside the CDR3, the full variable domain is GAGVSQSPSNKVTEKGKDVELRCDPISGHTALYWYRQSLGQGLEFLIYFQGNSAPDKSGLPSDRFSAERTGGSVSTLTIQRTQQEDSAVYLCASSLARPIGLNEAFFGQGTRLTVV.

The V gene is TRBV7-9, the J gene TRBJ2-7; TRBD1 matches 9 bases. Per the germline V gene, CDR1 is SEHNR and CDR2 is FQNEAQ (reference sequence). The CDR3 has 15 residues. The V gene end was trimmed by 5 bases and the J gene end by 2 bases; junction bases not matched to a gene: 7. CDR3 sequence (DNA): TGTGCCAGCAGCCAAGGACAGGGGAGGGCCTACGAGCAGTACTTC. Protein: CASSQGQGRAYEQYF.

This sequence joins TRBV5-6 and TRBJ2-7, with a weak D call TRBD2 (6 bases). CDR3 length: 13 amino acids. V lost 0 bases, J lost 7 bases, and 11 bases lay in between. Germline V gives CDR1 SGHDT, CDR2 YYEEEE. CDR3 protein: CASSLGRAGEQYF. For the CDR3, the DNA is TGTGCCAGCAGCTTGGGGAGGGCCGGTGAGCAGTACTTC.

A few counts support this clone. The CDR3 sequence is CASSLKTGNTGELFF. In nucleotides, the CDR3 is TGTGCCAGCAGCTTGAAGACTGGGAACACCGGGGAGCTGTTTTTT. The chain is built from TRBV5-5 and TRBJ2-2; D gene unclear. V was trimmed by 1 base and J by 1 base, leaving 8 bases between them. The CDR3 is made up of 15 amino acids. Germline CDR1 and CDR2: SGHKS and YYEKEE (reference sequence).

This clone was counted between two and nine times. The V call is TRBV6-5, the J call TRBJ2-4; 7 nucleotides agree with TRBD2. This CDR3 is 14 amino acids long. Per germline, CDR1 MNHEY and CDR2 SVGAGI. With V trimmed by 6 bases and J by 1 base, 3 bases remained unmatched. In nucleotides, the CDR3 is TGTGCCAGCAGCGGGGGGAGCGCCAAAAACATTCAGTACTTC. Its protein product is CASSGGSAKNIQYF.

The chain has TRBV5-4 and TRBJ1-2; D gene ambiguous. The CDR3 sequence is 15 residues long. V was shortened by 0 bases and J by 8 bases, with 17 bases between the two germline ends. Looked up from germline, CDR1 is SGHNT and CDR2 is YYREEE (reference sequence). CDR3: CASSLAVTRPGGYTF. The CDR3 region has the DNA TGTGCCAGCAGCTTGGCCGTTACAAGACCGGGGGGCTACACCTTC.

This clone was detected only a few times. The CDR3 sequence: CASSVGSGAQYF. DNA of the CDR3: TGTGCCAGCAGCGTTGGGAGCGGGGCTCAGTACTTC. This chain links TRBV9 with TRBJ2-7; 7 bases match TRBD2. The junction had 6 bases not matched to a gene; V was cut back by 2 bases and J by 10 bases. The germline gives CDR1 SGDLS, CDR2 YYNGEE. The CDR3 sequence is 12 residues long. Based on the CDR3 plus reference TRBV9 and TRBJ2-7, the full variable domain is DSGVTQTPKHLITATGQRVTLRCSPRSGDLSVYWYQQSLDQGLQFLIQYYNGEERAKGNILERFSAQQFPDLHSELNLSSLELGDSALYFCASSVGSGAQYFGPGTRLTVT.

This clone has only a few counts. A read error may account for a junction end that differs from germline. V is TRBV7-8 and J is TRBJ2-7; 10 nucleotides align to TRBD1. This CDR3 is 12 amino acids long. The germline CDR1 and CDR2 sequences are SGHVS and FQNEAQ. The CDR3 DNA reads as TGTGCCAGCAGCTTAGGGGACAGGGGAAGAGACTTC. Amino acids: CASSLGDRGRDF.

The CDR3 sequence: CASRGRRDSPLHF. The CDR3 coding sequence is TGTGCCAGCAGGGGCCGGCGGGATTCACCCCTCCACTTT. V is TRBV25-1 and J is TRBJ1-6; D uncertain. Germline-derived CDR1 and CDR2 are MGHDK and SYGVNS. The CDR3 contains 13 residues. With 6 bases removed from V and 8 bases from J, the gap between germline ends came to 11 bases.

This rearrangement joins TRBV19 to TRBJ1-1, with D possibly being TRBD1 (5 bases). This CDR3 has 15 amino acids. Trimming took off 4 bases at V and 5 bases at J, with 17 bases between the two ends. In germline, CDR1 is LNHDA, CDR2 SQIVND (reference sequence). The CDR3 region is CASSTYQGGRTEAFF. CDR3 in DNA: TGTGCCAGTAGTACCTACCAGGGCGGTCGGACTGAAGCTTTCTTT.

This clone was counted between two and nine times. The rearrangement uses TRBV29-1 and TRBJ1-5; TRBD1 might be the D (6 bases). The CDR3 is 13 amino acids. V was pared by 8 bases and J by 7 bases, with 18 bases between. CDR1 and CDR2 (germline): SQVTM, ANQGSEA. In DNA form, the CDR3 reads TGCAGCACTGGGGGCGGACCAGGGCAGCCCCAGCATTTT. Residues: CSTGGGPGQPQHF.

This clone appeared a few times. CDR3 nucleotide sequence: TGTGCCAGCAGGCCTGCGGGGGGCTCCTACGAGCAGTACTTC. Protein: CASRPAGGSYEQYF. The J gene is TRBJ2-7, the V gene TRBV7-9; TRBD2 matches 8 bases. The CDR3 covers 14 residues. Trimming removed 6 bases from V and 0 bases from J; junction bases left unmatched: 4. From germline, CDR1 is SEHNR and CDR2 FQNEAQ (reference sequence).

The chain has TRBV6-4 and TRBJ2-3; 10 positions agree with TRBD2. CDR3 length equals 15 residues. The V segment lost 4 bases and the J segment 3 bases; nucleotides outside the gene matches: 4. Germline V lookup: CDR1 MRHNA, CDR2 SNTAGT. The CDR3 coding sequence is TGTGCCAGCAGTGGTAGTAGCGGGGGGACAGATACGCAGTATTTT. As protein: CASSGSSGGTDTQYF.

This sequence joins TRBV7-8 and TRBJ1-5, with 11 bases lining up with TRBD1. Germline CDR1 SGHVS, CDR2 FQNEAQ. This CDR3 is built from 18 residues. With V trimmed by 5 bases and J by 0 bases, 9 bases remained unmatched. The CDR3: CASSVGTGGTYSNQPQHF. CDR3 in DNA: TGTGCCAGCAGCGTCGGGACAGGGGGGACATATAGCAATCAGCCCCAGCATTTT.